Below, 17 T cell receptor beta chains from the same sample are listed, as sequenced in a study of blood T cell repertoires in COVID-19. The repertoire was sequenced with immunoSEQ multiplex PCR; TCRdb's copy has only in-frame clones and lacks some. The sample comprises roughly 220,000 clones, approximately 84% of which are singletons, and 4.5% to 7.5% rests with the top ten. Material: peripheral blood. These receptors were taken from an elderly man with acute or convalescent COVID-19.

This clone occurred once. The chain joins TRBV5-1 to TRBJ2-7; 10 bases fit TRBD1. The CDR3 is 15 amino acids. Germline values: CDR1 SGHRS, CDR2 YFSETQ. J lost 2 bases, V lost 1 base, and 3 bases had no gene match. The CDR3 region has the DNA TGCGCCAGCAGCTTGTTGGGACAGGGGACCTACGAGCAGTACTTC. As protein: CASSLLGQGTYEQYF.

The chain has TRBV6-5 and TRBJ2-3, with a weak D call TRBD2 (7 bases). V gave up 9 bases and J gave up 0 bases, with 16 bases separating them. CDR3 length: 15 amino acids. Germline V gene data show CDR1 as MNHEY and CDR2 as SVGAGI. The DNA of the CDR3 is TGTGCCAGTTTTAGGCGGGGGCCTAGCACAGATACGCAGTATTTT. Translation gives CASFRRGPSTDTQYF.

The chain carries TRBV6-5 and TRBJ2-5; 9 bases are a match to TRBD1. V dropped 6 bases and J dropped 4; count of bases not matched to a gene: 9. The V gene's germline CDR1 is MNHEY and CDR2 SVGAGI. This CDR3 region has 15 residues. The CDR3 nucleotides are TGTGCCAGCAGACCCGGGACAGGGCTCGGAGAGACCCAGTACTTC. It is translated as CASRPGTGLGETQYF.

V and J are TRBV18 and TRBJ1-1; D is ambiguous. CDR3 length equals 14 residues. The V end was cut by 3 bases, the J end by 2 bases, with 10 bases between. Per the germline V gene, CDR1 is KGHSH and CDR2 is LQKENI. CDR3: CASSPVGSNTEAFF. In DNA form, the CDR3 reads TGTGCCAGCTCACCGGTAGGGAGTAACACTGAAGCTTTCTTT.

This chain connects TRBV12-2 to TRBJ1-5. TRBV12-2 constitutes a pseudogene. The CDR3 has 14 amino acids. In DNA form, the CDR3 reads TGTGCAAGTCGCTTAGCTGGGGGGGATCAGCCCCAGCATTTT. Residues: CASRLAGGDQPQHF.

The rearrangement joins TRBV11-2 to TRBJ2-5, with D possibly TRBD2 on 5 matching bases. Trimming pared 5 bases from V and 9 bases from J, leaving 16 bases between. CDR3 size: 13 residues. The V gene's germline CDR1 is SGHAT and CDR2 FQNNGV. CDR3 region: CASSPPAVGAQYF. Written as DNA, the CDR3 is TGTGCCAGCAGCCCCCCGGCAGTCGGGGCCCAGTACTTC.

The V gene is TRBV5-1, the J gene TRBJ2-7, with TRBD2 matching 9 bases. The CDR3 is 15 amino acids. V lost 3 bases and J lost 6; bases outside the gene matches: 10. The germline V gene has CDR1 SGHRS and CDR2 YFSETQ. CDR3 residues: CASSSGGGGASEQYF. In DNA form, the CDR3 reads TGCGCCAGCAGCTCGGGAGGCGGGGGGGCGAGCGAGCAGTACTTC.

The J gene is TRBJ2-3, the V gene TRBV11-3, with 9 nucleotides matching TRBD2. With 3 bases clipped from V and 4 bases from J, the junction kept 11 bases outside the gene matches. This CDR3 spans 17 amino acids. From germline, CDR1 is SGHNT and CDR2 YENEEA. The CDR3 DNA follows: TGTGCCAGCAGCTTCAGTAGTACTAGCGGGCTCTCAGATACGCAGTATTTT. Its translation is CASSFSSTSGLSDTQYF.

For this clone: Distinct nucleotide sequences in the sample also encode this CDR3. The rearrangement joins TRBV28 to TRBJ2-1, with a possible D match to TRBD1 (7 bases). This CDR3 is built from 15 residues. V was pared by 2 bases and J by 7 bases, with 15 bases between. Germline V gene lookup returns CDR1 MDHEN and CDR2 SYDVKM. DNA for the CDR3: TGTGCCAGCAGTTTAGGAGGGGGCCGTAGTAATGAGCAGTTCTTC. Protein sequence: CASSLGGGRSNEQFF.

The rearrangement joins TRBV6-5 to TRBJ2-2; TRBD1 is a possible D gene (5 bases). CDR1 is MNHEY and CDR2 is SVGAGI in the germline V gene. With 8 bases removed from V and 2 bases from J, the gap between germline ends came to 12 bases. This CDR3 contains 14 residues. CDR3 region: CASRRQPNTGELFF. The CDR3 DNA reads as TGTGCCAGCCGTAGACAGCCAAACACCGGGGAGCTGTTTTTT.

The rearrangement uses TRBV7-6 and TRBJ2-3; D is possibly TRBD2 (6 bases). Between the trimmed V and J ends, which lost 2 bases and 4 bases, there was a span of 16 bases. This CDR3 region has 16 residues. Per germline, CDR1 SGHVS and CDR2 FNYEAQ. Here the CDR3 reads CASSLWAGGTADTQYF. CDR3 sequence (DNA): TGTGCCAGCAGCTTATGGGCTGGCGGGACGGCAGATACGCAGTATTTT. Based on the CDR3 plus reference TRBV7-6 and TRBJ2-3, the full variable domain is GAGVSQSPRYKVTKRGQDVALRCDPISGHVSLYWYRQALGQGPEFLTYFNYEAQQDKSGLPNDRFSAERPEGSISTLTIQRTEQRDSAMYRCASSLWAGGTADTQYFGPGTRLTVL.

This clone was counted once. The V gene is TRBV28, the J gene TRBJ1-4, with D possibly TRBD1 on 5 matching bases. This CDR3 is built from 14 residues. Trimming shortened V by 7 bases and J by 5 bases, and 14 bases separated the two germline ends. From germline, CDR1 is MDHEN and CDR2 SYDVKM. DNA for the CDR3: TGTGCCAGCAATTCCGACAGAAGGAATGAAAAACTGTTTTTT. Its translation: CASNSDRRNEKLFF.

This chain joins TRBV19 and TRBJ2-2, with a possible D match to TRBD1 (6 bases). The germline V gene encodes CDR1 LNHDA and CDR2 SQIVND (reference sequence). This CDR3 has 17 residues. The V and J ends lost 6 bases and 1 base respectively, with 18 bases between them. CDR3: CASRTPLGAQNTGELFF. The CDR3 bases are TGTGCCAGTAGAACCCCTTTGGGGGCGCAGAACACCGGGGAGCTGTTTTTT.

The CDR3 region has the DNA TGCGCCAGCAGCCCCCTAGTTTACTCTGGGGCCAACGTCCTGACTTTC. Its translation is CASSPLVYSGANVLTF. The chain recombines TRBV5-1 with TRBJ2-6; D is ambiguous. V lost 4 bases and J 0 bases, leaving 11 bases between the germline ends. Per the germline V gene, CDR1 is SGHRS and CDR2 is YFSETQ. The CDR3 contains 16 residues.

The CDR3 here is CATSKGLSGRSNEQYV. DNA of the CDR3: TGTGCCACCAGTAAGGGACTTAGCGGGAGGTCTAACGAGCAGTACGTC. This chain joins TRBV24-1 and TRBJ2-7; 10 bases map to TRBD2. V shed 6 bases and J 5 bases; nucleotides not matched to a gene: 12. Per the germline V gene, CDR1 is KGHDR and CDR2 is SFDVKD. There are 16 residues in the CDR3.

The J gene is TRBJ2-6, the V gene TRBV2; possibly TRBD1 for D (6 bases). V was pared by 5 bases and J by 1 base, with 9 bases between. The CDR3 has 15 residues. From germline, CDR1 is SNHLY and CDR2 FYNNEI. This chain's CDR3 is CASSPQGSGANVLTF. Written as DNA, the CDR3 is TGTGCCAGCAGTCCTCAGGGGTCTGGGGCCAACGTCCTGACTTTC. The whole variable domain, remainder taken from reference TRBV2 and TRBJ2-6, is EPEVTQTPSHQVTQMGQEVILRCVPISNHLYFYWYRQILGQKVEFLVSFYNNEISEKSEIFDDQFSVERPDGSNFTLKIRSTKLEDSAMYFCASSPQGSGANVLTFGAGSRLTVL.

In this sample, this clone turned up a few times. Here the CDR3 DNA reads TGTGCCAGCAGACGACTAGCGGGAGGGTTAGTTAATGAGCAGTTCTTC. Protein: CASRRLAGGLVNEQFF. The rearrangement joins TRBV3-1 (or the pseudogene TRBV3-2) to TRBJ2-1; 14 bases are a match to TRBD2. CDR3 length: 16 amino acids. With 6 bases clipped from V and 7 bases from J, the junction kept 8 bases outside the gene matches. CDR1 LGHDT and CDR2 YNNKEL come from the germline V gene (reference sequence).